One and the same sample provided the 19 T cell receptor beta chains below, sequenced in a study of molecular identifiers for immune sequencing clone quantification. MiXCR, run by TCRdb on the PCR reads, gives a single entry per CDR3 protein. The table shows tens of thousands of distinct CDR3 sequences, with 17% occurring only once. What was sequenced was naive CD8+ T cells from blood, with Jurkat cell RNA spiked in. Subset specified: FACS-sorted CD8+CD4-CCR7+CD45RA+ naive T cells. The receptors were gathered from a human donor in good health. Some libraries in this study had Jurkat cell RNA spiked in.

This clonotype was detected many times. The rearrangement links TRBV9 to TRBJ1-2; possible D gene TRBD1, 5 bases. The CDR3 covers 16 residues. Per the germline V gene, CDR1 is SGDLS and CDR2 is YYNGEE. The V end lost 0 bases, the J end lost 2 bases, and 14 bases lay between the germline ends. The CDR3 spells CASSVGGVGVNYGYTF. CDR3 DNA sequence: TGTGCCAGCAGCGTAGGGGGCGTGGGGGTGAACTATGGCTACACCTTC.

The J gene is TRBJ2-7, the V gene TRBV7-6; 9 bases map to TRBD1. Germline V gene sequence: CDR1 SGHVS, CDR2 FNYEAQ. CDR3 length equals 14 residues. J gave up 7 bases and V 5 bases, and 9 bases lay outside the gene matches. The CDR3 here is CASSPRTGDREQYF. For the CDR3, the DNA is TGTGCCAGCAGCCCACGGACAGGGGACCGGGAGCAGTACTTC.

This clonotype was found many times. The rearrangement uses TRBV9 and TRBJ2-4; D gene unclear. Per the germline V gene, CDR1 is SGDLS and CDR2 is YYNGEE. The CDR3 has 16 amino acids. Trimming stripped 3 bases from V and 0 bases from J, with 13 bases between. CDR3 sequence (DNA): TGTGCCAGCAGCGCTGGAGATATCATAGCCAAAAACATTCAGTACTTC. Translating it yields CASSAGDIIAKNIQYF. Full variable domain (outside the CDR3, taken from reference TRBV9 and TRBJ2-4): DSGVTQTPKHLITATGQRVTLRCSPRSGDLSVYWYQQSLDQGLQFLIQYYNGEERAKGNILERFSAQQFPDLHSELNLSSLELGDSALYFCASSAGDIIAKNIQYFGAGTRLSVL.

To note about this clonotype: The junction departs from germline at one end; a sequencing error may be responsible. The genes are TRBV29-1 and TRBJ2-7; 9 bases agree with TRBD1. From germline, CDR1 is SQVTM and CDR2 ANQGSEA. The CDR3 covers 13 residues. CDR3 in amino acids: CNVRRDRVYEQYF. CDR3 coding DNA: TGCAACGTTAGGCGGGACAGGGTGTACGAGCAGTACTTC.

This clonotype was seen at least ten times. This chain joins TRBV7-9 and TRBJ2-6, with no clear D. Germline-derived CDR1 and CDR2 are SEHNR and FQNEAQ (reference sequence). With 1 base removed from V and 3 bases from J, the gap between germline ends came to 13 bases. CDR3 length equals 17 residues. CDR3 protein: CASSLDGKRFGANVLTF. The CDR3, as DNA: TGTGCCAGCAGCTTAGACGGCAAGAGGTTTGGGGCCAACGTCCTGACTTTC.

Notes on this clonotype: One base away lies a much larger clone, so this may be a sequencing read error. The chain has TRBV27 and TRBJ1-5; possible D gene TRBD1, 6 bases. The CDR3 is made up of 14 amino acids. In germline, CDR1 is MNHEY, CDR2 SMNVEV (reference sequence). Between the trimmed V and J ends, which lost 5 bases and 6 bases, there was a span of 14 bases. CDR3 nucleotides: TGTGCCAGCAGTCCCCTCACAGGGAGTCAGCCCCAGCATTTT. Translated, it gives CASSPLTGSQPQHF.

This clonotype was seen only a few times. A read error may explain this, as a much larger clone is one base away. This chain uses TRBV4-3 with TRBJ1-1; D unresolved. Trimming removed 0 bases at V and 4 bases at J, with 12 bases between. CDR3 length: 15 amino acids. The germline CDR1 and CDR2 sequences are LGHNA and YSLEER. This chain's CDR3 is CASSQDRRTSTEAFF. The CDR3, as DNA: TGCGCCAGCAGCCAAGATCGCAGGACTAGCACTGAAGCTTTCTTT.

By share of the sample, this clonotype is medium-sized (0.01 to 0.1%). This sequence joins TRBV30 and TRBJ2-4, with 8 positions matching TRBD2. V gave up 4 bases and J gave up 6 bases; unmatched junction bases: 5. The germline V gene has CDR1 GTSNPN and CDR2 SVGIG (reference sequence). This CDR3 is built from 13 residues. The CDR3 protein is CAWTSGSGNIQYF. The CDR3 coding sequence is TGTGCCTGGACGAGCGGGAGCGGAAACATTCAGTACTTC.

With respect to this clonotype: This sequence may be a read error, since a much larger clone differs from it by one base. J is TRBJ1-5 and V is TRBV4-1; no definite D call. V lost 6 bases and J lost 4, with 13 bases in between. The germline gives CDR1 MGHRA, CDR2 YSYEKL. CDR3 length equals 14 residues. CDR3 region: CASSLDAENQPQHF. In DNA, the CDR3 is TGCGCCAGCAGTCTTGATGCGGAGAATCAGCCCCAGCATTTT.

This clonotype was counted at least ten times. V usage is TRBV29-1 and J usage is TRBJ2-7, with 9 bases fitting TRBD2. The CDR3 is made up of 15 amino acids. J was trimmed by 4 bases and V by 0 bases; bases with no gene match: 7. CDR1 is SQVTM, CDR2 ANQGSEA, per germline. The CDR3 nucleotides are TGCAGCGTTGAAGATGGGCGGGAGGGCCTATACGAGCAGTACTTC. Translated, it gives CSVEDGREGLYEQYF.

This clonotype was counted ten times or more. The chain employs TRBV6-7 and TRBJ2-5; 8 nucleotides align to TRBD2. TRBV6-7 is labeled an ORF, and its function is uncertain. CDR3 size: 17 residues. J gave up 2 bases and V 0 bases, and 8 bases lay outside the gene matches. CDR3 in amino acids: CASSYSEVERGQETQYF. CDR3 nucleotide sequence: TGTGCCAGCAGTTACTCGGAGGTGGAGCGGGGGCAAGAGACCCAGTACTTC.

The chain is built from TRBV7-9 and TRBJ2-7; D tentatively reads TRBD1 or TRBD2 (5 bases each). CDR1 and CDR2 from the germline V gene are SEHNR and FQNEAQ (reference sequence). The ends were cut back, 6 bases at V and 3 bases at J, with 12 bases in the middle. This CDR3 is 13 amino acids long. CDR3 DNA: TGTGCCAGCAGAAGGGACGGAGTCTACGAGCAGTACTTC. It encodes CASRRDGVYEQYF.

This clonotype was counted many times. The chain recombines TRBV24-1 with TRBJ2-3; 7 nucleotides match TRBD1. The CDR3 has 14 amino acids. CDR1 is KGHDR and CDR2 is SFDVKD in the germline V gene. V lost 5 bases and J lost 4; bases outside the gene matches: 5. CDR3 residues: CATSGRTGADTQYF. The DNA for the CDR3 is TGTGCCACCAGTGGACGAACAGGGGCAGATACGCAGTATTTT.

This clonotype was picked up many times. V usage is TRBV7-9 and J usage is TRBJ2-2, with TRBD2 as a possible D gene (6 bases). Trimming took 6 bases from V and 5 from J, leaving 7 bases between them. CDR1 and CDR2 (germline): SEHNR, FQNEAQ (reference sequence). CDR3 length: 12 residues. The CDR3 reads CASREGTGELFF. The CDR3 DNA sequence: TGTGCCAGCAGGGAGGGGACCGGGGAGCTGTTTTTT.

Worth noting for this clonotype: One end of the junction is discordant with germline, which a read error may explain. This chain connects TRBV6-2 or TRBV6-3 to TRBJ2-1; no reliable D call. CDR1 MNHEY and CDR2 SVGEGT come from the germline V gene. There are 13 residues in the CDR3. In nucleotides, the CDR3 is TGTGCCAGCAGTTACGGACGTGGAAATGGGCAGTTCTTC. Protein product: CASSYGRGNGQFF.

Of note for this clonotype: This may arise from a read error, as a much more abundant clone is one base away. The chain carries TRBV4-3 and TRBJ1-5; D uncertain. The germline V gene encodes CDR1 LGHNA and CDR2 YSLEER. CDR3 length: 14 amino acids. Trimming left V 0 bases short and J 5 bases short, with 8 bases between. The CDR3 is CASSQDRSDQPQHF. As DNA, the CDR3 is TGCGCCAGCAGCCAAGATAGGAGCGATCAGCCCCAGCATTTT.

As to this clonotype: This may stem from a read error, because a much larger clone lies one nucleotide away. This chain links TRBV10-3 with TRBJ2-7; D possibly corresponds to TRBD2 (6 bases). In germline, CDR1 is ENHRY, CDR2 SYGVKD. This CDR3 has 14 residues. The CDR3 protein is CAIGESGGTYEQYF. Here the CDR3 DNA reads TGTGCCATCGGTGAGTCGGGCGGGACCTACGAGCAGTACTTC.

The chain employs TRBV6-5 and TRBJ2-7; 8 nucleotides agree with TRBD1. Trimming cost V 3 bases and J 2 bases; bases outside gene matches: 6. Germline V gene lookup returns CDR1 MNHEY and CDR2 SVGAGI. This CDR3 has 15 residues. In DNA form, the CDR3 reads TGTGCCAGCAGTTATGGACAGGGACAGACCTACGAGCAGTACTTC. Translated, it gives CASSYGQGQTYEQYF.

This clonotype has a single count. This sequence may be a read error, since a much larger clone differs from it by one base. The chain employs TRBV4-3 and TRBJ2-7, with D possibly being TRBD2 (6 bases). V lost 4 bases and J 2 bases, leaving 15 bases between the germline ends. The CDR3 totals 15 residues. Germline V gene data show CDR1 as LGHNA and CDR2 as YSLEER. The CDR3 DNA sequence: TGCGCCAGCAGCCCGGGACTGTTCACCGCCTACGAGCAGTACTTC. Translating it yields CASSPGLFTAYEQYF.